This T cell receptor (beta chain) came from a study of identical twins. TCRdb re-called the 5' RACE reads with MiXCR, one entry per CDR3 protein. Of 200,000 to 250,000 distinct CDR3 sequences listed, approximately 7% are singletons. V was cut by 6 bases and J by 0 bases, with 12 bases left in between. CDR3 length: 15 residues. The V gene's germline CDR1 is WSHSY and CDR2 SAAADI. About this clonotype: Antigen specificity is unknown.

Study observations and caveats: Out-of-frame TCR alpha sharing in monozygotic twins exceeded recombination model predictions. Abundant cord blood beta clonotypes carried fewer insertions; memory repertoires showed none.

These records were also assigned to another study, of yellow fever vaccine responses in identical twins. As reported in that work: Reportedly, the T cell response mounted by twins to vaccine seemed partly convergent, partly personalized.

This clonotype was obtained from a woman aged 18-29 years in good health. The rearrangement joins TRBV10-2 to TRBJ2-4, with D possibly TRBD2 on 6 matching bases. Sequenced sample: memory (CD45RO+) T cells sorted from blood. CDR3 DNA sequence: TGCGCCAGCAGGGAGGGTCCTCTAGCCAAAAACATTCAGTACTTC. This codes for CASREGPLAKNIQYF.